The next 5 T cell receptor beta chains were all read from a single sample in a study of cytomegalovirus exposure and HLA in healthy donors. PCR was performed using 60 Vbeta and 13 Jbeta primers. Using immunoSEQ multiplex PCR, the repertoire was profiled, and TCRdb retains in-frame clones only, with some absent. The table has 75,000 to 100,000 clones, 65% to 75% seen once; the top ten hold about 14%. Sample: PBMCs. The receptors were gathered from a woman between 65 and 79 years old in good health and CMV-seropositive.

The chain is built from TRBV27 and TRBJ2-2; TRBD1 is a possible D gene (6 bases). Trimming removed 7 bases from V and 2 bases from J, with 26 bases in between. CDR1 and CDR2 (germline): MNHEY, SMNVEV (reference sequence). This CDR3 has 19 residues. CDR3 bases: TGTGCCAGCACCCCAGAAGGGACAACTACTCATTATAACACCGGGGAGCTGTTTTTT. Translation: CASTPEGTTTHYNTGELFF.

The chain recombines TRBV19 with TRBJ2-5; D gene ambiguous. V lost 6 bases to trimming and J lost 5 bases, with 13 bases between them. The CDR3 runs to 13 residues. The germline V gene encodes CDR1 LNHDA and CDR2 SQIVND (reference sequence). CDR3 in DNA: TGTGCCAGTAGGTCGAGCCAGACTGAGACCCAGTACTTC. Protein product: CASRSSQTETQYF.

V usage is TRBV6-1 and J usage is TRBJ2-3, with D possibly matching TRBD2 (5 bases). The CDR3 is made up of 14 amino acids. The V end lost 6 bases, the J end lost 4 bases, and 14 bases lay between the germline ends. Per germline, CDR1 MNHNS and CDR2 SASEGT. For the CDR3, the DNA is TGTGCCAGCAGGGGGAGTGTGGGTGCAGATACGCAGTATTTT. It translates to CASRGSVGADTQYF.

This chain links TRBV5-1 with TRBJ2-6, with 11 bases matching TRBD1. This CDR3 has 18 amino acids. Per germline, CDR1 SGHRS and CDR2 YFSETQ. With V trimmed by 0 bases and J by 4 bases, 6 bases remained unmatched. The CDR3 nucleotides read TGCGCCAGCAGCTTGGACGGGACAGGGGGTTCGGGGGCCAACGTCCTGACTTTC. Residues: CASSLDGTGGSGANVLTF.

This clone was seen only a few times. Here the CDR3 reads CASSLLAGYNEQFF. The CDR3, as DNA: TGTGCCAGCAGCTTACTAGCGGGTTACAATGAGCAGTTCTTC. The rearrangement links TRBV7-2 to TRBJ2-1, with 8 bases that match TRBD2. Germline V gene lookup returns CDR1 SGHTA and CDR2 FQGNSA. J was trimmed by 4 bases and V by 2 bases; bases with no gene match: 1. This CDR3 spans 14 amino acids.